This TCR beta chain was found in a study of chemoradiotherapy in HPV16-positive cancers. About the study: Candidate HPV-specific T-cell clones and common TCR motifs came from functional assays in a couple of HPV16-positive patients.

The data were produced by immunoSEQ multiplex PCR, yet TCRdb's version contains in-frame clones alone and is incomplete. The sample has more than 4,500 clones; around 78% are singletons. Sequences were derived from tumor tissue, sampled from a patient who underwent chemoradiotherapy. This TCR was sampled from a human donor with HPV-associated anogenital cancer.

The CDR3 DNA follows: TGCAGCGTTGAAAGGAGCGGGGGGCCCTTCTTGTACAATGAGCAGTTCTTC. Translating gives CSVERSGGPFLYNEQFF. The chain couples TRBV29-1 to TRBJ2-1; TRBD2 matches 9 bases. The trim removed 2 bases at V and 4 bases at J, leaving 12 bases unmatched. The CDR3 sequence is 17 residues long. The germline CDR1 and CDR2 sequences are SQVTM and ANQGSEA.